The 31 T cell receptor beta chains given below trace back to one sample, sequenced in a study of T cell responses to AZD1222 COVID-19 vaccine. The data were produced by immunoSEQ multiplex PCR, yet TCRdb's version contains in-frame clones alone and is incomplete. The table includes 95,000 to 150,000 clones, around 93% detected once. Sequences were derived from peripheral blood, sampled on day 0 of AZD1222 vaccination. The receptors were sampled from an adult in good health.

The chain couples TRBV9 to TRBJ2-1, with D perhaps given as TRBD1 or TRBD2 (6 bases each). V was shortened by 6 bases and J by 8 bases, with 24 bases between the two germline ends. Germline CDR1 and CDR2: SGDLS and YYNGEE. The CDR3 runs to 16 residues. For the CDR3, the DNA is TGTGCCAGCACCCCAGGGCGGGACACTCGGGAGTATGAGCAGTTCTTC. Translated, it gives CASTPGRDTREYEQFF. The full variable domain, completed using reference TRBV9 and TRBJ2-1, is DSGVTQTPKHLITATGQRVTLRCSPRSGDLSVYWYQQSLDQGLQFLIQYYNGEERAKGNILERFSAQQFPDLHSELNLSSLELGDSALYFCASTPGRDTREYEQFFGPGTRLTVL.

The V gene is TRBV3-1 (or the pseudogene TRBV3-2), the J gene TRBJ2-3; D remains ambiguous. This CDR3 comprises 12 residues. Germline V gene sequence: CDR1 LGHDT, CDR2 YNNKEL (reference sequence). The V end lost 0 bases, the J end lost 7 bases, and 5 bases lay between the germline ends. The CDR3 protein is CASSQEKNTQYF. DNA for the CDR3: TGTGCCAGCAGCCAAGAGAAAAATACGCAGTATTTT.

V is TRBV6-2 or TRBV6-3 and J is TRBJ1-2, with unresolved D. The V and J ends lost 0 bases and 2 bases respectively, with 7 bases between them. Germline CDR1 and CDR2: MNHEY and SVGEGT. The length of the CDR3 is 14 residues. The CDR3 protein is CASSYSGGNYGYTF. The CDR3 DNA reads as TGTGCCAGCAGTTACTCGGGCGGAAACTATGGCTACACCTTC.

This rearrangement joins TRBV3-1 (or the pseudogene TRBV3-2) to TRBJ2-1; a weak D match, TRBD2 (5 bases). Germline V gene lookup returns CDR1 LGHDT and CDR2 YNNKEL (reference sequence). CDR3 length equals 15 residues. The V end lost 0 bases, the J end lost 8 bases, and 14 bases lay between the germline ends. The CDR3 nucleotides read TGTGCCAGCAGCCAAGACAACCGGGGTTTGCATGAGCAGTTCTTC. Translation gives CASSQDNRGLHEQFF.

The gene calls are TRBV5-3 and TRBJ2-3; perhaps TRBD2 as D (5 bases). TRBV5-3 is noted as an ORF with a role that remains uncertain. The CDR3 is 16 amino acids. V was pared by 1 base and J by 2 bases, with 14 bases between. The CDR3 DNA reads TGTGCCAGAAGCTTGAACGGGAATAGCGTCACAGATACGCAGTATTTT. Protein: CARSLNGNSVTDTQYF.

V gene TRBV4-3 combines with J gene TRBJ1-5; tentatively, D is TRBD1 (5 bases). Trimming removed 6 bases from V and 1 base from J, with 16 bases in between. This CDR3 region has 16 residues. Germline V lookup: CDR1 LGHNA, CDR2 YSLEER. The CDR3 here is CASRQDLGFSNQPQHF. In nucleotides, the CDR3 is TGCGCCAGCAGACAGGACTTGGGATTCAGCAATCAGCCCCAGCATTTT.

CDR3 protein: CASSVVGSTGELFF. In DNA, the CDR3 is TGTGCCAGCAGCGTAGTCGGAAGCACCGGGGAGCTGTTTTTT. This chain joins TRBV9 and TRBJ2-2, with D unresolved. From germline, CDR1 is SGDLS and CDR2 YYNGEE. The V gene lost 0 bases and the J gene lost 4 bases, with 7 bases spanning the gap. The CDR3 has 14 residues.

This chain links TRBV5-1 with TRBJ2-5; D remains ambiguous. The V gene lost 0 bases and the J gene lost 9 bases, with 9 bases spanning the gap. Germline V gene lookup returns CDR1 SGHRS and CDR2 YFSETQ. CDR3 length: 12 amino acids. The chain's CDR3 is CASSLDSSAQYF. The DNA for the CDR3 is TGCGCCAGCAGCTTGGACTCGTCTGCCCAGTACTTC. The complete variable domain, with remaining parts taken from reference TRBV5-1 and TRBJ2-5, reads KAGVTQTPRYLIKTRGQQVTLSCSPISGHRSVSWYQQTPGQGLQFLFEYFSETQRNKGNFPGRFSGRQFSNSRSEMNVSTLELGDSALYLCASSLDSSAQYFGPGTRLLVL.

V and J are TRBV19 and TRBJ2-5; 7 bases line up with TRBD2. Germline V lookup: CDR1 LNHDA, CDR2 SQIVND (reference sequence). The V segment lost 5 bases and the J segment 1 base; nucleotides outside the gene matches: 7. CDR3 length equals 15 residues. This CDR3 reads CASSPRAGSQETQYF. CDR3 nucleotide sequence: TGTGCCAGTAGTCCCAGAGCGGGAAGCCAAGAGACCCAGTACTTC.

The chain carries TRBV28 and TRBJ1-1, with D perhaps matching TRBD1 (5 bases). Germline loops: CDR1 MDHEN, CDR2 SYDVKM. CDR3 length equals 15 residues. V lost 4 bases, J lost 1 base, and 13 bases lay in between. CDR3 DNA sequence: TGTGCCAGCAGTTCCCCAGGGTCGGCGAACACTGAAGCTTTCTTT. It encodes CASSSPGSANTEAFF. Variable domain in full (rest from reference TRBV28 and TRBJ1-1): DVKVTQSSRYLVKRTGEKVFLECVQDMDHENMFWYRQDPGLGLRLIYFSYDVKMKEKGDIPEGYSVSREKKERFSLILESASTNQTSMYLCASSSPGSANTEAFFGQGTRLTVV.

The CDR3 sequence is CASSQENYGYTF. As DNA, the CDR3 is TGCGCCAGCAGCCAAGAAAACTATGGCTACACCTTC. V is TRBV4-3 and J is TRBJ1-2; D remains ambiguous. The germline V gene has CDR1 LGHNA and CDR2 YSLEER. The CDR3 has 12 residues. Trimming pared 0 bases from V and 2 bases from J, leaving 1 base between.

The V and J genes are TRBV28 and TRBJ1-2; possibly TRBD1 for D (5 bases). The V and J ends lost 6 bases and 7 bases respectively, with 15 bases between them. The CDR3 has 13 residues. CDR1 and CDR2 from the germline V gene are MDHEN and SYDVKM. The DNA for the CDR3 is TGTGCCAGCAGCCCCGGGGGTCGGAGTGGCTACACCTTC. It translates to CASSPGGRSGYTF.

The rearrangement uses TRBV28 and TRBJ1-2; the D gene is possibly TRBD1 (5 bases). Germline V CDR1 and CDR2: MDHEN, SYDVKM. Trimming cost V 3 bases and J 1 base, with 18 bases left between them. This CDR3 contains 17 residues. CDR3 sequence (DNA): TGTGCCAGCAGTTTCACCAGGGACTTGGGCGATAACTATGGCTACACCTTC. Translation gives CASSFTRDLGDNYGYTF.

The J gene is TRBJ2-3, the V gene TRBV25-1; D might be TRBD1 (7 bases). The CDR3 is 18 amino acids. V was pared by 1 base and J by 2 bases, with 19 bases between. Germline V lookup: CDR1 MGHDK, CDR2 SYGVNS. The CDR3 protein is CASSESIGGTAITDTQYF. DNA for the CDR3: TGTGCCAGCAGTGAATCAATCGGAGGGACAGCCATCACAGATACGCAGTATTTT.

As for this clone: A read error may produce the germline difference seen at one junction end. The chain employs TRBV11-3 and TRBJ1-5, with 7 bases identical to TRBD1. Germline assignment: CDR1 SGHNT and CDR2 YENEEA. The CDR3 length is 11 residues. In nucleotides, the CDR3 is TGTGCCAGCAGCAACCCGGGACAGACTCCTTTT. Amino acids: CASSNPGQTPF.

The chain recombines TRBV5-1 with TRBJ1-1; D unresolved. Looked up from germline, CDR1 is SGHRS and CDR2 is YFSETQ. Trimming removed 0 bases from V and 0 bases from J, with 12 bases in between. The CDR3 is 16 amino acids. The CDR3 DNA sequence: TGCGCCAGCAGCTTGGGGAAAACATTGCTGAACACTGAAGCTTTCTTT. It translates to CASSLGKTLLNTEAFF.

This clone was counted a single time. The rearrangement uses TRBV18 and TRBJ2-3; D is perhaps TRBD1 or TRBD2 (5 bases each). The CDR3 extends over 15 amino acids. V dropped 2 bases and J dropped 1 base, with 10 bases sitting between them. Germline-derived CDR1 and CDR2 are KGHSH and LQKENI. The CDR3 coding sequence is TGTGCCAGCTCACCAGGACGGGGCGGCACAGATACGCAGTATTTT. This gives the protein CASSPGRGGTDTQYF.

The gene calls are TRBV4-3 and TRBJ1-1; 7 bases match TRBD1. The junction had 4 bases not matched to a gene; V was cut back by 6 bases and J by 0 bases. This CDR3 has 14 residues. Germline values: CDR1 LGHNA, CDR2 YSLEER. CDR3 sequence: CASSRDSLNTEAFF. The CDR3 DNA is TGCGCCAGCAGTCGGGACAGCCTGAACACTGAAGCTTTCTTT.

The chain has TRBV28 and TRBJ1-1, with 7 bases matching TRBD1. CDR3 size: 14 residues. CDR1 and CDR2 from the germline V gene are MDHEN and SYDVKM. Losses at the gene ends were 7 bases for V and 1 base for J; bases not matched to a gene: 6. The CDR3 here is CASKTGQTNTEAFF. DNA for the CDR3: TGTGCCAGCAAAACGGGACAGACGAACACTGAAGCTTTCTTT.

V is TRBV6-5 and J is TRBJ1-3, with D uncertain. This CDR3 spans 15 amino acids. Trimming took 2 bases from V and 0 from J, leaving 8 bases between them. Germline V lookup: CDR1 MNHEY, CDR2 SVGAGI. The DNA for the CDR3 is TGTGCCAGCAGTTACCTAGTTATCTCTGGAAACACCATATATTTT. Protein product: CASSYLVISGNTIYF.

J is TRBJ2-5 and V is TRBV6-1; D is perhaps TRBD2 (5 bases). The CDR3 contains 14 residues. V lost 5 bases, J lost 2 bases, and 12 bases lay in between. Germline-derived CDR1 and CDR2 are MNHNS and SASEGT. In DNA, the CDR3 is TGTGCCAGCAGTCGGGAACAAGTTCAAGAGACCCAGTACTTC. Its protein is CASSREQVQETQYF.

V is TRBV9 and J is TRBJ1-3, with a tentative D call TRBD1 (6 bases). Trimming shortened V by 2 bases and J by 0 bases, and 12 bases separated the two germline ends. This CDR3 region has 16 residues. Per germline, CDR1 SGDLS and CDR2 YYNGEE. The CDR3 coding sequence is TGTGCCAGCAGCGTCATACAGGGTAACTCTGGAAACACCATATATTTT. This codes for CASSVIQGNSGNTIYF.

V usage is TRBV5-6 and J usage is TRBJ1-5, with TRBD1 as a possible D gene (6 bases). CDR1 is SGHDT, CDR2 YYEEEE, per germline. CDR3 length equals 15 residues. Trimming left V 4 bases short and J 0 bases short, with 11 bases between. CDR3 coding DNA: TGTGCCAGCAGCATCAGGGGTTTTAGCAATCAGCCCCAGCATTTT. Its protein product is CASSIRGFSNQPQHF.

The CDR3 DNA follows: TGTGCCAGCTCACGGGACACCGGGTACGAGCAGTACTTC. Protein product: CASSRDTGYEQYF. The chain employs TRBV18 and TRBJ2-7; perhaps TRBD1 as D (6 bases). The V gene's germline CDR1 is KGHSH and CDR2 LQKENI. The CDR3 has 13 amino acids. Trimming took 4 bases from V and 4 from J, leaving 11 bases between them.

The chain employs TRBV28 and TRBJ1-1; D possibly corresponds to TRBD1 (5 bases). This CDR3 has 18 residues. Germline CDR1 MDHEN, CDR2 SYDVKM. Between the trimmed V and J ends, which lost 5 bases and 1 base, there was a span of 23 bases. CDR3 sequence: CASSVNIAGQGQNTEAFF. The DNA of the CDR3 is TGTGCCAGCAGTGTAAACATTGCGGGGCAGGGCCAGAACACTGAAGCTTTCTTT.

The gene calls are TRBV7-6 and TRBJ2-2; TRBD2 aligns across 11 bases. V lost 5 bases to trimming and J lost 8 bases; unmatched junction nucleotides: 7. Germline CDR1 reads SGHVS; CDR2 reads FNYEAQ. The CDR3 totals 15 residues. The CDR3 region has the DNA TGTGCCAGCAGCCCAACTAGCGGGAGTGCTGGGGAGCTGTTTTTT. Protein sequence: CASSPTSGSAGELFF. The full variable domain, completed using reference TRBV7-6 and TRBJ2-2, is GAGVSQSPRYKVTKRGQDVALRCDPISGHVSLYWYRQALGQGPEFLTYFNYEAQQDKSGLPNDRFSAERPEGSISTLTIQRTEQRDSAMYRCASSPTSGSAGELFFGEGSRLTVL.

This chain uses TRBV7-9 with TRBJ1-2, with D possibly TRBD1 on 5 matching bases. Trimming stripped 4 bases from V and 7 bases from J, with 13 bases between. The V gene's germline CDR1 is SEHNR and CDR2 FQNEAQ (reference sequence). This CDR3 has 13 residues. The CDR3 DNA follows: TGTGCCAGCAGCTCAAGCGGGGGGTCTGGCTACACCTTC. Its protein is CASSSSGGSGYTF.

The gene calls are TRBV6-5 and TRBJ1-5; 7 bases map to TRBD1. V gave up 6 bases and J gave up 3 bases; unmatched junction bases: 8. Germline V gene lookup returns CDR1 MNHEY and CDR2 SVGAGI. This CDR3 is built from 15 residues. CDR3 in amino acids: CASSRTGPYNQPQHF. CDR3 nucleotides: TGTGCCAGCAGCCGGACAGGTCCCTACAATCAGCCCCAGCATTTT.

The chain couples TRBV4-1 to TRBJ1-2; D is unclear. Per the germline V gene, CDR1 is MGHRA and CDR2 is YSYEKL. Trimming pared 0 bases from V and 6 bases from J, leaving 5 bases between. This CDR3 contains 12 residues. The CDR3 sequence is CASSQDIDGYTF. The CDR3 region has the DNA TGCGCCAGCAGCCAAGATATTGATGGCTACACCTTC.

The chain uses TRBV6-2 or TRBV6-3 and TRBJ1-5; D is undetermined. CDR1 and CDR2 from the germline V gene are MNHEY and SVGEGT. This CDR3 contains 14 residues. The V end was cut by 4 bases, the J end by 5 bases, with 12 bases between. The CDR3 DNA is TGTGCCAGCAGTTTCTTTGGGGAATATCAGCCCCAGCATTTT. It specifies CASSFFGEYQPQHF.

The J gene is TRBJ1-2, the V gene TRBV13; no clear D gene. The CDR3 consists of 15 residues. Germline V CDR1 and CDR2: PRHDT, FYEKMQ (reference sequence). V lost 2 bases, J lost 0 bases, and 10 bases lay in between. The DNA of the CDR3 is TGTGCCAGCAGCTTAAAAGGAACCACTAACTATGGCTACACCTTC. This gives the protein CASSLKGTTNYGYTF.